This T cell receptor beta chain stems from a study of T cells in Graves' hyperthyroidism and ophthalmopathy. There were TCR beta CDR3 regions amplified from RNA transcripts. When the TCR CDR3 underwent first-round RT-PCR, the HTBI primer set was used. TCRdb independently ran MiXCR on the multiplex PCR reads; one entry per CDR3 protein. This sample has 350,000 to 400,000 distinct CDR3 sequences, with under 15% found just once. This clonotype has a count of ten or more. This receptor was identified in a woman in her 30s with Graves' hyperthyroidism. Input material: blood.

The CDR3 DNA sequence: TGTGCCAGCAGTTTGGAACCATTGAACACTGAAGCTTTCTTT. Translated: CASSLEPLNTEAFF. The V gene is TRBV28, the J gene TRBJ1-1; D unclear. Between the trimmed V and J ends, which lost 3 bases and 0 bases, there was a span of 8 bases. Germline CDR1 MDHEN, CDR2 SYDVKM. The CDR3 totals 14 residues.